This T cell receptor (beta chain) was observed in a study of blood T cell repertoires in COVID-19. Original data processing: Estimation of nucleated cell counts was performed using reference gene primer amplification. The repertoire was sequenced with immunoSEQ multiplex PCR; TCRdb's copy has only in-frame clones and lacks some. Clonal size and the V and J genes are those of that table, whereas D and trimming came from the DNA. This sample has fewer than 200,000 clones, with 70% to 90% found just once. CDR1 is WSHSY, CDR2 SAAADI, per germline. The CDR3 contains 13 residues. Trimming removed 8 bases from V and 2 bases from J; junction bases left unmatched: 5.

The sample comprised peripheral blood. The V call is TRBV10-2, the J call TRBJ1-1, with TRBD1 matching over 7 bases. The receptor's source is a man aged 50-60 years with active or convalescent COVID-19. The CDR3 is CASSRTGNTEAFF. The DNA for the CDR3 is TGCGCCAGCTCCCGGACAGGTAACACTGAAGCTTTCTTT.